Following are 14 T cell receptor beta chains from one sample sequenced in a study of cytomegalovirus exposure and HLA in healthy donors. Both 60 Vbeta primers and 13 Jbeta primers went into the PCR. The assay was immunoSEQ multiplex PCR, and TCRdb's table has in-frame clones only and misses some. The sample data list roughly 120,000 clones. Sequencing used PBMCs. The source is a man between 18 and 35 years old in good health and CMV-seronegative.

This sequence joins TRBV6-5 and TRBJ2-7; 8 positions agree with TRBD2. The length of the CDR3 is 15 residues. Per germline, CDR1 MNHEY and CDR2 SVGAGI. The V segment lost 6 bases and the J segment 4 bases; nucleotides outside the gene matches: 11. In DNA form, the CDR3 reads TGTGCCAGCAGACCCCAGCGGGCGGGGGGTTACGAGCAGTACTTC. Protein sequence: CASRPQRAGGYEQYF.

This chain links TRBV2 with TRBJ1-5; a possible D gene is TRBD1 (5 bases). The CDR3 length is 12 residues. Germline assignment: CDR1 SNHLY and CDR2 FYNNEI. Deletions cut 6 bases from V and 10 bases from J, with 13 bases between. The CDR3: CASRSEGEPQHF. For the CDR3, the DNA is TGTGCCAGCAGATCAGAAGGGGAACCCCAGCATTTT.

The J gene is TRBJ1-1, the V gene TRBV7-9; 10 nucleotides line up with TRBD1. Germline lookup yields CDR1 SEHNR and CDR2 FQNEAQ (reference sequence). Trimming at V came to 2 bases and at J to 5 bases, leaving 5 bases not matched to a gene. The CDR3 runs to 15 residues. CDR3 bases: TGTGCCAGCAGCTTACTGACAGGGGGCAATACTGAAGCTTTCTTT. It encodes CASSLLTGGNTEAFF.

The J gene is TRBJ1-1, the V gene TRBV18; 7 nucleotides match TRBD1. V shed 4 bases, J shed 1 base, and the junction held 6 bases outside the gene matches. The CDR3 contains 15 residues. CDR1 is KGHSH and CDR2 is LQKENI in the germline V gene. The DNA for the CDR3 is TGTGCCAGCTCACTAAAGGGACAGACGAACACTGAAGCTTTCTTT. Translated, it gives CASSLKGQTNTEAFF.

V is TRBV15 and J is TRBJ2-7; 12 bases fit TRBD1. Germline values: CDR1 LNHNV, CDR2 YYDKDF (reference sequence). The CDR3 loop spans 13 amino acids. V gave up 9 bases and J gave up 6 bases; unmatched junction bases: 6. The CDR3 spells CATRDRGRLEQYF. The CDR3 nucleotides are TGTGCCACACGGGACAGGGGGCGACTCGAGCAGTACTTC.

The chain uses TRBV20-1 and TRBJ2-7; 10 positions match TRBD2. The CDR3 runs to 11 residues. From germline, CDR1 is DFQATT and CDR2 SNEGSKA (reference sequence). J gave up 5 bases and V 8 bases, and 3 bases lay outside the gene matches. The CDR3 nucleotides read TGCAGTCGGACTAGCGGTAACGAGCAGTACTTC. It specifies CSRTSGNEQYF.

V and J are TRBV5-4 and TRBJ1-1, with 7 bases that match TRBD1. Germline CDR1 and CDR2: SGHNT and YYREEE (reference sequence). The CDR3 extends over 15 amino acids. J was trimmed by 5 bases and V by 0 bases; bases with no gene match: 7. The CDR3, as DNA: TGTGCCAGCAGCTTGGACAGGGGAGTGACGACTGAAGCTTTCTTT. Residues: CASSLDRGVTTEAFF. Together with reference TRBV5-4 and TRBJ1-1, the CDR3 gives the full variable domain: ETGVTQSPTHLIKTRGQQVTLRCSSQSGHNTVSWYQQALGQGPQFIFQYYREEENGRGNFPPRFSGLQFPNYSSELNVNALELDDSALYLCASSLDRGVTTEAFFGQGTRLTVV.

In nucleotides, the CDR3 is TGTGCCAGTAGTCAGGGAAACACTGAAGCTTTCTTT. This gives the protein CASSQGNTEAFF. This rearrangement joins TRBV19 to TRBJ1-1, with a possible D match to TRBD1 (5 bases). V lost 5 bases and J lost 2, with 6 bases in between. Per the germline V gene, CDR1 is LNHDA and CDR2 is SQIVND (reference sequence). CDR3 length equals 12 residues.

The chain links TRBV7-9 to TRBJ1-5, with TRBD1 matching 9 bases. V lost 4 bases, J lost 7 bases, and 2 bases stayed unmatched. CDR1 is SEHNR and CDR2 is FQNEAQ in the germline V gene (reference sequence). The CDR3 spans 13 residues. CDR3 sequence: CASSWTGDQPQHF. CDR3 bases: TGTGCCAGCAGCTGGACAGGGGACCAGCCCCAGCATTTT.

For the CDR3, the DNA is TGTGCCAGCAGCTTCGCGGGGCAGGGAGGCAATGAGCAGTTCTTC. It codes for CASSFAGQGGNEQFF. J is TRBJ2-1 and V is TRBV11-2; a possible D gene is TRBD2 (6 bases). In germline, CDR1 is SGHAT, CDR2 FQNNGV. V lost 3 bases and J lost 6, with 15 bases in between. The CDR3 covers 15 residues.

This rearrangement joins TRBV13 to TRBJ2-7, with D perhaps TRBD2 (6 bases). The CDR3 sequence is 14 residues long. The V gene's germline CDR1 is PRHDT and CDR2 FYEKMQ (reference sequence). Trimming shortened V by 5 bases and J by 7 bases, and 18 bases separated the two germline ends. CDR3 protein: CASSRGGTRGEQYF. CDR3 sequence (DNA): TGTGCCAGCAGCCGGGGCGGGACCCGGGGTGAGCAGTACTTC.

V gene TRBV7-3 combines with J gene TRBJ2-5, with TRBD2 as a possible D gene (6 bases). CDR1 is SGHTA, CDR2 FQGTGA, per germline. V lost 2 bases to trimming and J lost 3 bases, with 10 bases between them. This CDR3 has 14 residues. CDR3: CASSLAGRKETQYF. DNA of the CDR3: TGTGCCAGCAGCTTAGCGGGGAGGAAAGAGACCCAGTACTTC.

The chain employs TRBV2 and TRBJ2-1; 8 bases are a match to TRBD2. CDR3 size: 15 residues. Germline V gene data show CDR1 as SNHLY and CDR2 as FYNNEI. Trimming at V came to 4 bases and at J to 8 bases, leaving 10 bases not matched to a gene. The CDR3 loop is CASSVGSGSGYEQFF. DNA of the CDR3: TGTGCCAGCAGTGTTGGGAGCGGGAGTGGGTATGAGCAGTTCTTC.

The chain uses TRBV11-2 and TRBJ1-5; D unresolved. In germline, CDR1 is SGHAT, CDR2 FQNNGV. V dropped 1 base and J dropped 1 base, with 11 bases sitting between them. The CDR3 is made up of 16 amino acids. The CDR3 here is CASSLGSVMSNQPQHF. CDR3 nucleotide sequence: TGTGCCAGCAGCTTAGGGTCGGTTATGAGCAATCAGCCCCAGCATTTT.